Shown below are 25 T cell receptor beta chains from a single sample sequenced in a study of shared clonotypes between healthy human individuals. This table comes from immunoSEQ multiplex PCR, and its TCRdb copy is limited to in-frame clones, with some not included. The sample lists under 2,000,000 clones, about 95% occurring once. The naive CD8 population came from CD45RO-negative cells selected for CCR7, without terminally differentiated effector memory CD45RA+ cells. The sequencing input was naive CD8+ T cells sorted from blood. These receptors originate from a man aged 18 to 30 in good health.

V is TRBV11-2 and J is TRBJ1-6, with TRBD1 matching over 9 bases. J lost 7 bases, V lost 3 bases, and 1 base had no gene match. Germline CDR1 is SGHAT and CDR2 is FQNNGV. The CDR3 runs 14 residues. The CDR3, as DNA: TGTGCCAGCAGCTTTGGGACAGGGAATTCACCCCTCCACTTT. Translation: CASSFGTGNSPLHF.

The chain is built from TRBV5-1 and TRBJ2-1; 10 nucleotides align to TRBD2. Germline CDR1 SGHRS, CDR2 YFSETQ. V was clipped by 3 bases and J by 9 bases; unmatched bases: 12. This CDR3 is 16 amino acids long. CDR3 sequence: CASSWTLAGVHGEQFF. CDR3 sequence (DNA): TGCGCCAGCAGCTGGACCCTAGCGGGGGTTCACGGTGAGCAGTTCTTC.

This clone was detected only a few times. The V and J genes are TRBV30 and TRBJ1-5; D not certain. The ends were cut back, 2 bases at V and 9 bases at J, with 11 bases in the middle. The CDR3 length is 12 residues. Per germline, CDR1 GTSNPN and CDR2 SVGIG (reference sequence). In nucleotides, the CDR3 is TGTGCCTGGAGTCCCGCGGATTGGCCCCAGCATTTT. It is translated as CAWSPADWPQHF.

The chain joins TRBV2 to TRBJ1-5, with unresolved D. CDR1 and CDR2 (germline): SNHLY, FYNNEI. The CDR3 is 15 amino acids. V gave up 6 bases and J gave up 4 bases, with 16 bases separating them. DNA for the CDR3: TGTGCCAGCAGCGACCCTCCGGGTATGAATCAGCCCCAGCATTTT. Its translation is CASSDPPGMNQPQHF.

The chain couples TRBV27 to TRBJ2-7; D call uncertain. V lost 8 bases to trimming and J lost 2 bases, with 10 bases between them. The CDR3 contains 12 residues. Germline lookup yields CDR1 MNHEY and CDR2 SMNVEV (reference sequence). CDR3 protein: CASGYTAYEQYF. Here the CDR3 DNA reads TGTGCCAGCGGGTATACAGCCTACGAGCAGTACTTC.

On this clone itself: Other nucleotide sequences from this sample produce the same CDR3. V usage is TRBV4-1 and J usage is TRBJ2-3; D gene unclear. The CDR3 totals 13 residues. Trimming pared 0 bases from V and 6 bases from J, leaving 7 bases between. From germline, CDR1 is MGHRA and CDR2 YSYEKL. CDR3 nucleotide sequence: TGCGCCAGCAGCCAAGATCTCGAGGATACGCAGTATTTT. Its protein product is CASSQDLEDTQYF.

About this clone: Different DNA sequences within this sample yield the same CDR3. V gene TRBV9 combines with J gene TRBJ2-7, with D maybe TRBD2 (5 bases). The CDR3 is 14 residues long. The germline gives CDR1 SGDLS, CDR2 YYNGEE. Trimming removed 0 bases from V and 1 base from J, with 8 bases in between. The CDR3 is CASSVGGESYEQYF. Written as DNA, the CDR3 is TGTGCCAGCAGCGTAGGGGGAGAGTCCTACGAGCAGTACTTC.

The chain joins TRBV7-8 to TRBJ2-3; TRBD2 agrees at 10 bases. The length of the CDR3 is 16 residues. Germline V gene sequence: CDR1 SGHVS, CDR2 FQNEAQ. V lost 2 bases and J lost 4; bases outside the gene matches: 6. CDR3 bases: TGTGCCAGCAGCTTATACCCTAGCGGGGGAGCAGATACGCAGTATTTT. This sequence encodes CASSLYPSGGADTQYF.

The chain uses TRBV7-8 and TRBJ2-6, with 8 positions matching TRBD1. Losses at the gene ends were 1 base for V and 1 base for J; bases not matched to a gene: 6. CDR1 and CDR2 from the germline V gene are SGHVS and FQNEAQ. The CDR3 totals 18 residues. Here the CDR3 reads CASSLVTGGDSGANVLTF. The CDR3 DNA reads as TGTGCCAGCAGCTTAGTCACAGGGGGAGATTCTGGGGCCAACGTCCTGACTTTC.

This sequence joins TRBV25-1 and TRBJ2-1, with a tentative D call TRBD2 (6 bases). Trimming removed 1 base from V and 6 bases from J, with 10 bases in between. This CDR3 has 14 amino acids. The germline V gene encodes CDR1 MGHDK and CDR2 SYGVNS. The CDR3 nucleotides read TGTGCCAGCAGTGAATTGGGGGAGGCCAATGAGCAGTTCTTC. Amino acid sequence: CASSELGEANEQFF.

V is TRBV21-1 and J is TRBJ2-7; the DNA was not compared with TRBD1, the D call given in the table. TRBV21-1 is designated a pseudogene. This CDR3 region has 13 residues. CDR3 region: CASTYRQDYEQYF. The CDR3 DNA is TGTGCCAGCACCTATCGACAGGACTACGAGCAGTACTTC.

This clone showed up just once. For the CDR3, the DNA is TGTGCCAGCAGTCCTCGACAGGGAGGGCACGAGCAGTACTTC. Protein sequence: CASSPRQGGHEQYF. V gene TRBV6-5 combines with J gene TRBJ2-5; tentatively, D is TRBD1 or TRBD2 (7 bases each). The J call may be wrong; the DNA end is better matched by TRBJ2-7. Germline-derived CDR1 and CDR2 are MNHEY and SVGAGI. The CDR3 spans 14 residues.

This clone appeared a single time. The identical CDR3 is also encoded by other nucleotide sequences in the sample. The chain links TRBV7-9 to TRBJ2-1; D perhaps matches TRBD1 (6 bases). Germline-derived CDR1 and CDR2 are SEHNR and FQNEAQ (reference sequence). This CDR3 spans 15 amino acids. V was cut by 5 bases and J by 0 bases, with 11 bases left in between. CDR3 amino acids: CASSQQGSSYNEQFF. The CDR3 nucleotides read TGTGCCAGCAGCCAACAGGGAAGCTCCTACAATGAGCAGTTCTTC.

The rearrangement links TRBV4-1 to TRBJ2-7; D is unresolved. The CDR3 length is 13 residues. The germline gives CDR1 MGHRA, CDR2 YSYEKL. V dropped 6 bases and J dropped 5 bases, with 14 bases sitting between them. The CDR3 spells CASRDPLVHEQYF. The DNA of the CDR3 is TGCGCCAGCAGGGACCCGCTCGTCCACGAGCAGTACTTC.

This chain uses TRBV13 with TRBJ2-7; possibly TRBD2 for D (5 bases). The CDR3 sequence is 14 residues long. CDR1 and CDR2 from the germline V gene are PRHDT and FYEKMQ (reference sequence). Between the trimmed V and J ends, which lost 0 bases and 2 bases, there was a span of 8 bases. The CDR3 loop is CASSLGPGTYEQYF. CDR3 bases: TGTGCCAGCAGCTTAGGCCCCGGGACCTACGAGCAGTACTTC.

The CDR3: CASSVASDTGSVPHEQYF. For the CDR3, the DNA is TGTGCCAGCAGCGTAGCCTCCGATACAGGTAGCGTTCCCCACGAGCAGTACTTC. This chain joins TRBV9 and TRBJ2-7; the D gene could be TRBD1 or TRBD2 (5 bases each). The CDR3 totals 18 residues. From germline, CDR1 is SGDLS and CDR2 YYNGEE. V dropped 0 bases and J dropped 5 bases, with 24 bases sitting between them.

This clone was seen just once. This chain joins TRBV9 and TRBJ1-5, with D unresolved. CDR1 is SGDLS and CDR2 is YYNGEE in the germline V gene. The ends were cut back, 4 bases at V and 2 bases at J, with 10 bases in the middle. The CDR3 loop spans 14 amino acids. CDR3 in amino acids: CASSPDLGNQPQHF. DNA for the CDR3: TGTGCCAGCAGCCCGGACTTAGGCAATCAGCCCCAGCATTTT. Based on the CDR3 plus reference TRBV9 and TRBJ1-5, the full variable domain is DSGVTQTPKHLITATGQRVTLRCSPRSGDLSVYWYQQSLDQGLQFLIQYYNGEERAKGNILERFSAQQFPDLHSELNLSSLELGDSALYFCASSPDLGNQPQHFGDGTRLSIL.

This sequence joins TRBV27 and TRBJ1-5; D is perhaps TRBD1 (5 bases). V was clipped by 0 bases and J by 3 bases, with 9 bases between them. CDR1 is MNHEY and CDR2 is SMNVEV in the germline V gene (reference sequence). CDR3 size: 15 residues. The DNA for the CDR3 is TGTGCCAGCAGTTTATCACAGGCGAACAATCAGCCCCAGCATTTT. This encodes CASSLSQANNQPQHF.

This clone came up once. The chain employs TRBV4-1 and TRBJ2-7; a weak D match, TRBD1 (5 bases). There are 17 residues in the CDR3. Between the trimmed V and J ends, which lost 2 bases and 0 bases, there was a span of 17 bases. Germline lookup yields CDR1 MGHRA and CDR2 YSYEKL. The DNA of the CDR3 is TGCGCCAGCAGCCAAAACTACAGGACCCGAGCCTCCTACGAGCAGTACTTC. This encodes CASSQNYRTRASYEQYF.

A remark on this clone: The sample has other DNA sequences that encode this CDR3 too. The V call is TRBV11-2, the J call TRBJ2-7; possible D gene TRBD2, 5 bases. Trimming pared 3 bases from V and 3 bases from J, leaving 9 bases between. Germline CDR1 SGHAT, CDR2 FQNNGV. There are 13 residues in the CDR3. The CDR3 DNA is TGTGCCAGCAGCTTTGGTGGAGGCTACGAGCAGTACTTC. Encoded protein: CASSFGGGYEQYF.

The J gene is TRBJ2-1, the V gene TRBV9; D unclear. The CDR3 runs to 15 residues. CDR1 and CDR2 from the germline V gene are SGDLS and YYNGEE. The V end lost 2 bases, the J end lost 2 bases, and 11 bases lay between the germline ends. The CDR3 reads CASSVSAPTYNEQFF. CDR3 coding DNA: TGTGCCAGCAGCGTCTCAGCGCCCACCTACAATGAGCAGTTCTTC.

With respect to this clone: Other DNA sequences from this sample encode an identical CDR3 as well. The V call is TRBV9, the J call TRBJ1-1; D gene unclear. CDR3 size: 13 residues. Trimming removed 2 bases at V and 3 bases at J, with 8 bases between. Germline V gene lookup returns CDR1 SGDLS and CDR2 YYNGEE. The CDR3 spells CASSVGGDTEAFF. CDR3 nucleotides: TGTGCCAGCAGCGTCGGCGGTGACACTGAAGCTTTCTTT.

This clone has just a few counts. The J gene is TRBJ1-2, the V gene TRBV7-9; tentatively, D is TRBD1 (6 bases). Germline values: CDR1 SEHNR, CDR2 FQNEAQ (reference sequence). This CDR3 has 16 amino acids. Deletions cut 5 bases from V and 3 bases from J, with 19 bases between. This CDR3 reads CASSLPGEDSDYGYTF. The CDR3 region has the DNA TGTGCCAGCAGCCTACCGGGGGAGGACAGTGACTATGGCTACACCTTC.

This clone has only one observation. The genes are TRBV19 and TRBJ1-3; possible D gene TRBD1, 6 bases. The CDR3 extends over 15 amino acids. Germline V gene sequence: CDR1 LNHDA, CDR2 SQIVND (reference sequence). V lost 7 bases and J 0 bases, leaving 13 bases between the germline ends. For the CDR3, the DNA is TGTGCCAGTAACAAAGGACAGCCCTCTGGAAACACCATATATTTT. Translation: CASNKGQPSGNTIYF.

This clone was seen only once. The identical CDR3 is also encoded by other nucleotide sequences in the sample. The rearrangement links TRBV5-4 to TRBJ2-7, with TRBD1 matching over 7 bases. The CDR3 has 14 amino acids. Germline CDR1 and CDR2: SGHNT and YYREEE (reference sequence). V was pared by 3 bases and J by 0 bases, with 3 bases of the junction left unmatched. The CDR3 DNA is TGTGCCAGCAGCTGGGACAGCAGCTCCTACGAGCAGTACTTC. This gives the protein CASSWDSSSYEQYF.